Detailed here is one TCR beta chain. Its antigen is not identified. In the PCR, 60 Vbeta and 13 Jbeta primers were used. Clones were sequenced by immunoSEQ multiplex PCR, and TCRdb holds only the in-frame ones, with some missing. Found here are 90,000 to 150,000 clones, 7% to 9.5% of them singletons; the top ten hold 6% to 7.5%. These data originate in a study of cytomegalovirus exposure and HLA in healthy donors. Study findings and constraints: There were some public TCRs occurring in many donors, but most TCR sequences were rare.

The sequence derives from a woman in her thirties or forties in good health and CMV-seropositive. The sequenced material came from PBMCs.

CDR3 in amino acids: CASSLTWTGGNQPQHF. CDR3 bases: TGTGCCAGCAGTCTAACCTGGACAGGGGGCAATCAGCCCCAGCATTTT. The J gene is TRBJ1-5, the V gene TRBV27; 9 bases map to TRBD1. This CDR3 has 16 residues. V trimming: 5 bases; J trimming: 2 bases; junction bases outside the gene matches: 7. Germline V gives CDR1 MNHEY, CDR2 SMNVEV (reference sequence).